A selection of T cell receptor beta chains follows, all from one sample in a study of blood T cell repertoires in COVID-19. The data were produced by immunoSEQ multiplex PCR, yet TCRdb's version contains in-frame clones alone and is incomplete. The sample lists about 250,000 clones; roughly 82% were seen once. The sample comprised peripheral blood. Source of these receptors: a woman of 80 years or more with COVID-19, enrolled during active disease. CDR3s include the opening cysteine and the closing phenylalanine or tryptophan. D genes are given only for firm matches. Where a row states a size, it is once, few, many or the class of an expanded clone; other rows omit it.

CDR3aa: CASSPDTSNTEAFF
CDR3nt: TGTGCCAGCAGTCCCGACACTAGTAACACTGAAGCTTTCTTT
abundance: NA
d_gene: NA
v_gene: TRBV7-6
j_gene: TRBJ1-1

CDR3aa: CAWGDRAGQPQHF
CDR3nt: TGTGCCTGGGGCGACAGGGCAGGCCAGCCCCAGCATTTT
abundance: few
d_gene: TRBD1
v_gene: TRBV30
j_gene: TRBJ1-5

CDR3aa: CASSSTGDEGNTIYF
CDR3nt: TGTGCCAGCAGCTCGACAGGGGATGAAGGAAACACCATATATTTT
abundance: NA
d_gene: TRBD1
v_gene: TRBV6-6
j_gene: TRBJ1-3

CDR3aa: CASSPPTGGRETQYF
CDR3nt: TGTGCCAGCAGTCCCCCCACAGGGGGTAGGGAGACCCAGTACTTC
abundance: NA
d_gene: TRBD1
v_gene: TRBV28
j_gene: TRBJ2-5

CDR3aa: CASIAPIGTENPFGYGGLFF
CDR3nt: TGTGCCAGTATCGCCCCCATCGGGACAGAAAATCCATTCGGATATGGAGGACTGTTTTTT
abundance: NA
d_gene: TRBD1
v_gene: TRBV19
j_gene: TRBJ1-4

CDR3aa: CASRSGSNYGYTF
CDR3nt: TGTGCCAGCAGATCCGGGTCCAACTATGGCTACACCTTC
abundance: once
d_gene: NA
v_gene: TRBV28
j_gene: TRBJ1-2

CDR3aa: CASSFGQGVSEAFF
CDR3nt: TGTGCCAGCAGTTTTGGACAGGGGGTTTCTGAAGCTTTCTTT
abundance: NA
d_gene: TRBD1
v_gene: TRBV28
j_gene: TRBJ1-1

CDR3aa: CASSYPDRGDTQYF
CDR3nt: TGTGCCAGCAGTTACCCCGACAGGGGCGATACGCAGTATTTT
abundance: NA
d_gene: TRBD1
v_gene: TRBV6-2/TRBV6-3
j_gene: TRBJ2-3

CDR3aa: CASSPSGQNYNSPLHF
CDR3nt: TGTGCCAGCAGCCCCTCGGGACAGAACTATAATTCACCCCTCCACTTT
abundance: few
d_gene: TRBD1
v_gene: TRBV7-9
j_gene: TRBJ1-6

CDR3aa: CSVGTSGNEQFF
CDR3nt: TGCAGCGTAGGGACTAGCGGCAATGAGCAGTTCTTC
abundance: NA
d_gene: TRBD2
v_gene: TRBV29-1
j_gene: TRBJ2-1

CDR3aa: CASGQGISTDTQYF
CDR3nt: TGTGCCAGCGGACAGGGGATTAGCACAGATACGCAGTATTTT
abundance: NA
d_gene: TRBD1
v_gene: TRBV2
j_gene: TRBJ2-3

CDR3aa: CASKLAGGSPTSTDTQYF
CDR3nt: TGTGCCAGCAAGCTAGCGGGGGGGAGCCCAACTAGCACAGATACGCAGTATTTT
abundance: NA
d_gene: TRBD2
v_gene: TRBV2
j_gene: TRBJ2-3

CDR3aa: CASSQDRGGVSIDEKLFF
CDR3nt: TGTGCCAGCAGCCAAGATAGAGGGGGCGTTTCTATTGATGAAAAACTGTTTTTT
abundance: NA
d_gene: TRBD1
v_gene: TRBV4-2
j_gene: TRBJ1-4

CDR3aa: CASSEAHRVKAFF
CDR3nt: TGTGCCAGCAGTGAAGCGCACCGAGTCAAAGCTTTCTTT
abundance: NA
d_gene: NA
v_gene: TRBV6-1
j_gene: TRBJ1-1

CDR3aa: CASKAGQGYGYTF
CDR3nt: TGTGCCAGTAAAGCGGGACAGGGGTATGGCTACACCTTC
abundance: NA
d_gene: TRBD1
v_gene: TRBV19
j_gene: TRBJ1-2

CDR3aa: CASSYRGTGYGYTF
CDR3nt: TGTGCCAGCAGTTACAGGGGTACGGGCTATGGCTACACCTTC
abundance: NA
d_gene: NA
v_gene: TRBV6-5
j_gene: TRBJ1-2

CDR3aa: CASGGQGIGNTIYF
CDR3nt: TGTGCCAGCGGGGGACAGGGGATCGGAAACACCATATATTTT
abundance: NA
d_gene: TRBD1
v_gene: TRBV6-5
j_gene: TRBJ1-3

CDR3aa: CASSPGLYNEKLFF
CDR3nt: TGTGCCAGCAGCCCCGGACTGTATAATGAAAAACTGTTTTTT
abundance: NA
d_gene: NA
v_gene: TRBV5-4
j_gene: TRBJ1-4

CDR3aa: CAWSVLRTEAFF
CDR3nt: TGTGCCTGGAGTGTATTGAGGACTGAAGCTTTCTTT
abundance: few
d_gene: NA
v_gene: TRBV30
j_gene: TRBJ1-1

CDR3aa: CASSPRQGRMTEAFF
CDR3nt: TGTGCCAGTAGTCCCCGACAGGGGCGTATGACTGAAGCTTTCTTT
abundance: NA
d_gene: TRBD1
v_gene: TRBV19
j_gene: TRBJ1-1

CDR3aa: CASSSGQNTDTQYF
CDR3nt: TGTGCCAGCAGCTCGGGACAGAACACAGATACGCAGTATTTT
abundance: NA
d_gene: TRBD1
v_gene: TRBV28
j_gene: TRBJ2-3

CDR3aa: CASSFMSGGGETQYF
CDR3nt: TGTGCCAGCAGCTTTATGTCAGGGGGCGGAGAGACCCAGTACTTC
abundance: NA
d_gene: TRBD1
v_gene: TRBV5-8
j_gene: TRBJ2-5

CDR3aa: CASSQAASGGAETQYF
CDR3nt: TGTGCCAGCAGCCAAGCGGCTAGCGGGGGGGCGGAGACCCAGTACTTC
abundance: NA
d_gene: TRBD2
v_gene: TRBV4-2
j_gene: TRBJ2-5

CDR3aa: CASSLPSSYNSPLHF
CDR3nt: TGTGCCAGCAGCCTCCCTAGCTCCTATAATTCACCCCTCCACTTT
abundance: NA
d_gene: NA
v_gene: TRBV13
j_gene: TRBJ1-6

CDR3aa: CASRSREGTGNTIYF
CDR3nt: TGTGCCAGCAGATCCCGGGAGGGCACCGGAAACACCATATATTTT
abundance: once
d_gene: NA
v_gene: TRBV6-6
j_gene: TRBJ1-3